One sample yielded the 13 T cell receptor beta chains listed below, sequenced in a study of T-cell reconstitution after alpha-beta-depleted transplantation in children. The library targeted TCRbeta and was prepared with unique molecular identifiers. MiXCR was run by TCRdb on the PCR reads, yielding one entry per CDR3 protein. Of approximately 650,000 distinct CDR3 sequences in the sample, about an eighth were seen once. The material sequenced was PBMCs, taken before TCRalphabeta/CD19-depleted stem cell transplant. The receptors originated from a girl aged 2-9 years with congenital amegakaryocytic thrombocytopenia, due to receive a stem cell transplant.

This clonotype was seen many times. The chain carries TRBV5-1 and TRBJ2-1; TRBD2 aligns across 7 bases. The CDR3 runs 15 residues. The V gene end was trimmed by 0 bases and the J gene end by 5 bases; junction bases not matched to a gene: 5. Germline V gene data show CDR1 as SGHRS and CDR2 as YFSETQ. The CDR3 bases are TGCGCCAGCAGCTTGGTGGTAGGGACTAACAATGAGCAGTTCTTC. Encoded protein: CASSLVVGTNNEQFF.

This clonotype was seen more than once but under ten times. V is TRBV30 and J is TRBJ1-2, with D perhaps TRBD1 (5 bases). CDR3 length: 12 amino acids. Germline V lookup: CDR1 GTSNPN, CDR2 SVGIG (reference sequence). The V end lost 2 bases, the J end lost 8 bases, and 12 bases lay between the germline ends. The CDR3 sequence is CAWSWRGDGYTF. The CDR3, as DNA: TGTGCCTGGAGTTGGAGGGGTGACGGCTACACCTTC.

The sample holds many counts of this clonotype. For the CDR3, the DNA is TGCAGCGTAGTATCCGGGGGCAGGGGCTACAATGAGCAGTTCTTC. Its protein is CSVVSGGRGYNEQFF. V usage is TRBV29-1 and J usage is TRBJ2-1; D may match TRBD1 or TRBD2 (6 bases each). Trimming removed 6 bases from V and 3 bases from J, with 18 bases in between. The length of the CDR3 is 15 residues. Germline V gene sequence: CDR1 SQVTM, CDR2 ANQGSEA.

In this sample, this clonotype turned up a few times. The chain links TRBV7-9 to TRBJ2-1; 8 bases are shared with TRBD2. V shed 5 bases, J shed 2 bases, and the junction held 11 bases outside the gene matches. This CDR3 is built from 17 residues. The V gene's germline CDR1 is SEHNR and CDR2 FQNEAQ (reference sequence). The chain's CDR3 is CASSEADSGKPYNEQFF. CDR3 nucleotide sequence: TGTGCCAGCAGCGAGGCGGATAGCGGGAAGCCCTACAATGAGCAGTTCTTC.

This clonotype has a handful of counts. V and J are TRBV20-1 and TRBJ2-7, with 7 bases matching TRBD2. This CDR3 has 16 residues. The V gene's germline CDR1 is DFQATT and CDR2 SNEGSKA (reference sequence). V shed 0 bases and J 5 bases; nucleotides not matched to a gene: 13. The CDR3 here is CSARDQRELGGDEQYF. Here the CDR3 DNA reads TGCAGTGCTAGAGATCAACGGGAGTTGGGGGGGGACGAGCAGTACTTC.

This clonotype showed up just a few times. The rearrangement links TRBV5-1 to TRBJ2-5; D is unresolved. Trimming pared 0 bases from V and 8 bases from J, leaving 8 bases between. CDR3 length: 12 residues. Germline assignment: CDR1 SGHRS and CDR2 YFSETQ. CDR3 region: CASSLEDETQYF. The CDR3 DNA sequence: TGCGCCAGCAGCTTGGAAGATGAAACCCAGTACTTC.

This clonotype was observed many times. One end of the junction does not line up with germline, which may come from a read error. The chain carries TRBV7-2 and TRBJ2-5, with a weak D call TRBD2 (5 bases). Germline V gene data show CDR1 as SGHTA and CDR2 as FQGNSA. The CDR3 is made up of 14 amino acids. CDR3 amino acids: CASSLAQNQETQYF. The CDR3 DNA follows: TGTGCCAGCAGCCTAGCCCAGAACCAAGAGACCCAGTACTTC. Looking up the rest from reference TRBV7-2 and TRBJ2-5 gives the full variable domain: GAGVSQSPSNKVTEKGKDVELRCDPISGHTALYWYRQSLGQGLEFLIYFQGNSAPDKSGLPSDRFSAERTGGSVSTLTIQRTQQEDSAVYLCASSLAQNQETQYFGPGTRLLVL.

This clonotype has only a few counts. This chain's CDR3 is CASRTEGQHYEQYF. CDR3 bases: TGTGCCAGCAGGACGGAGGGACAGCACTACGAGCAGTACTTC. The chain uses TRBV6-1 and TRBJ2-7; TRBD1 might be the D (7 bases). Germline V gene data show CDR1 as MNHNS and CDR2 as SASEGT. This CDR3 has 14 amino acids. With 6 bases removed from V and 3 bases from J, the gap between germline ends came to 15 bases.

This clonotype was seen once. The chain links TRBV20-1 to TRBJ2-2, with no clear D. V was shortened by 5 bases and J by 4 bases, with 8 bases between the two germline ends. Germline V lookup: CDR1 DFQATT, CDR2 SNEGSKA (reference sequence). The CDR3 loop spans 12 amino acids. CDR3: CSADGVTGELFF. Written as DNA, the CDR3 is TGCAGTGCTGATGGTGTCACCGGGGAGCTGTTTTTT.

The chain carries TRBV2 and TRBJ1-1, with D hard to call. The CDR3 has 14 residues. Trimming pared 2 bases from V and 6 bases from J, leaving 13 bases between. Germline values: CDR1 SNHLY, CDR2 FYNNEI. CDR3 coding DNA: TGTGCCAGCAGTGAATCGATTGGTGTGTCTGAAGCTTTCTTT. This codes for CASSESIGVSEAFF.

The sample holds a few counts of this clonotype. The rearrangement links TRBV29-1 to TRBJ2-5, with 10 bases that match TRBD2. Trimming removed 3 bases from V and 5 bases from J; junction bases left unmatched: 15. The CDR3 loop spans 17 amino acids. CDR1 SQVTM and CDR2 ANQGSEA come from the germline V gene. CDR3 DNA: TGCAGCGTTGAGCGTGGGCTAGCGGGAGTATCGGATGAGACCCAGTACTTC. Translation gives CSVERGLAGVSDETQYF.

This clonotype was counted a single time. A much larger clone lies one base from this, so it may be a read error. The chain's CDR3 is CASRPDNPPSDTQYF. CDR3 DNA sequence: TGTGCCAGCAGGCCTGATAATCCCCCCTCAGATACGCAGTATTTT. The chain recombines TRBV28 with TRBJ2-3; no definite D call. CDR1 MDHEN and CDR2 SYDVKM come from the germline V gene. The CDR3 length is 15 residues. The V end lost 6 bases, the J end lost 4 bases, and 17 bases lay between the germline ends.

This chain joins TRBV29-1 and TRBJ2-2; 12 positions agree with TRBD1. Germline CDR1 is SQVTM and CDR2 is ANQGSEA. J gave up 4 bases and V 3 bases, and 6 bases lay outside the gene matches. The CDR3 runs 16 residues. The CDR3 nucleotides are TGCAGCGTTGACATGGGACAGGGGGCAATCACCGGGGAGCTGTTTTTT. Amino acid sequence: CSVDMGQGAITGELFF.